The 22 T cell receptor beta chains below come from one sample, sequenced in a study of PD-1 blockade in classical Hodgkin lymphoma. Repertoires were generated with immunoSEQ multiplex PCR, while TCRdb's copy carries only in-frame clones and drops some. The sample holds approximately 24,000 clones, roughly 86% seen once. Every single patient, without exception, relapsed after autologous stem cell transplantation, and brentuximab vedotin exposure varied. The input for sequencing was peripheral blood mononuclear cells (PBMCs), taken before the second cycle of nivolumab. These receptors all stem from a human donor with classical Hodgkin lymphoma.

This clone was recorded only once. The CDR3 loop is CASTPGDRGRGEQYF. In DNA, the CDR3 is TGCGCCAGTACCCCCGGGGACAGGGGGCGAGGAGAGCAGTACTTC. V is TRBV5-1 and J is TRBJ2-7; 12 positions match TRBD1. Losses at the gene ends were 8 bases for V and 7 bases for J; bases not matched to a gene: 13. The CDR3 sequence is 15 residues long. Per germline, CDR1 SGHRS and CDR2 YFSETQ.

This clone showed up just a few times. This chain joins TRBV7-2 and TRBJ1-2; TRBD1 might be the D (6 bases). This CDR3 is built from 16 residues. The germline V gene has CDR1 SGHTA and CDR2 FQGNSA. Between the trimmed V and J ends, which lost 5 bases and 4 bases, there was a span of 20 bases. CDR3 sequence: CASSPARGISLYGYTF. The CDR3 DNA reads TGTGCCAGCAGCCCCGCCAGGGGCATTAGCCTCTATGGCTACACCTTC.

The J gene is TRBJ2-7, the V gene TRBV7-9; D gene ambiguous. V shed 5 bases and J shed 1 base, with 15 bases lying between them. The CDR3 runs to 15 residues. Germline V gene data show CDR1 as SEHNR and CDR2 as FQNEAQ (reference sequence). This chain's CDR3 is CASSHQSEKSYEQYF. The CDR3 DNA reads as TGTGCCAGCAGCCATCAATCAGAAAAGTCCTACGAGCAGTACTTC.

The CDR3 sequence: CASSPALLSGNTIYF. DNA for the CDR3: TGTGCCAGCAGCCCAGCGTTGCTCTCTGGAAACACCATATATTTT. The V call is TRBV7-2, the J call TRBJ1-3; D unclear. The CDR3 runs 15 residues. Germline assignment: CDR1 SGHTA and CDR2 FQGNSA. Trimming took 5 bases from V and 0 from J, leaving 11 bases between them.

The rearrangement links TRBV7-2 to TRBJ2-3; D is possibly TRBD1 or TRBD2 (6 bases each). The CDR3 length is 15 residues. Germline lookup yields CDR1 SGHTA and CDR2 FQGNSA. Trimming took 0 bases from V and 2 from J, leaving 9 bases between them. The CDR3 is CASSLAGGPTDTQYF. The CDR3, as DNA: TGTGCCAGCAGCTTAGCGGGGGGCCCCACAGATACGCAGTATTTT.

This chain uses TRBV29-1 with TRBJ2-1, with TRBD1 identical over 7 bases. CDR1 SQVTM and CDR2 ANQGSEA come from the germline V gene. V was pared by 5 bases and J by 4 bases, with 11 bases of the junction left unmatched. CDR3 length: 15 amino acids. This CDR3 is CSVRPQKGQYNEQFF. The CDR3 DNA reads as TGCAGCGTTCGCCCCCAAAAGGGACAGTACAATGAGCAGTTCTTC.

J is TRBJ1-1 and V is TRBV6-5; D not resolved. Germline CDR1 MNHEY, CDR2 SVGAGI. V was shortened by 2 bases and J by 4 bases, with 14 bases between the two germline ends. CDR3 length equals 15 residues. The CDR3 is CASSYLLEEITEAFF. The DNA for the CDR3 is TGTGCCAGCAGTTACCTCCTCGAGGAGATCACTGAAGCTTTCTTT.

The rearrangement links TRBV18 to TRBJ1-3; tentative D call: TRBD1 (6 bases). The germline gives CDR1 KGHSH, CDR2 LQKENI. V was clipped by 3 bases and J by 0 bases, with 12 bases between them. This CDR3 is 16 amino acids long. CDR3 protein: CASSPGGPHSGNTIYF. The DNA of the CDR3 is TGTGCCAGCTCACCTGGGGGGCCTCACTCTGGAAACACCATATATTTT.

V gene TRBV25-1 combines with J gene TRBJ1-4; D may be TRBD1 (6 bases). Deletions cut 2 bases from V and 8 bases from J, with 12 bases between. This CDR3 has 14 amino acids. CDR1 and CDR2 from the germline V gene are MGHDK and SYGVNS. In DNA, the CDR3 is TGTGCCAGCAGTGAAAACAGGGTATGGGAAAAACTGTTTTTT. It yields the protein CASSENRVWEKLFF.

The CDR3 DNA reads as TGTGCCAGCAGTTACGGATGGGGTGCCCATCAGCCCCAGCATTTT. Amino acid sequence: CASSYGWGAHQPQHF. The rearrangement links TRBV6-6 to TRBJ1-5; no clear D. The CDR3 is 15 amino acids. Trimming cost V 2 bases and J 5 bases, with 13 bases left between them. Germline V gives CDR1 MNHNY, CDR2 SVGAGI (reference sequence).

The chain couples TRBV28 to TRBJ1-6, with D uncertain. This CDR3 spans 12 amino acids. Trimming pared 6 bases from V and 9 bases from J, leaving 9 bases between. Per germline, CDR1 MDHEN and CDR2 SYDVKM. The CDR3 DNA is TGTGCCAGCAGAGACTCGGGTTCACCCCTCCACTTT. It codes for CASRDSGSPLHF.

In this sample, this clone turned up once. The CDR3 protein is CASSYRLWDRGDQETQYF. DNA of the CDR3: TGTGCCAGCAGCTATAGACTTTGGGACAGGGGCGACCAAGAGACCCAGTACTTC. The chain uses TRBV28 and TRBJ2-5; 10 bases match TRBD1. Germline loops: CDR1 MDHEN, CDR2 SYDVKM. This CDR3 spans 18 amino acids. V shed 6 bases, J shed 0 bases, and the junction held 13 bases outside the gene matches.

This chain links TRBV28 with TRBJ2-7, with D perhaps TRBD2 (6 bases). Germline-derived CDR1 and CDR2 are MDHEN and SYDVKM. This CDR3 region has 14 residues. V lost 3 bases, J lost 2 bases, and 11 bases lay in between. As DNA, the CDR3 is TGTGCCAGCAGTTTTCCCGGGGGTCCCTACGAGCAGTACTTC. It translates to CASSFPGGPYEQYF.

The CDR3 sequence: CASSVSSTDTQYF. Written as DNA, the CDR3 is TGTGCCAGCAGCGTTTCTAGCACAGATACGCAGTATTTT. V usage is TRBV7-3 and J usage is TRBJ2-3; no clear D gene. CDR3 length: 13 residues. CDR1 and CDR2 from the germline V gene are SGHTA and FQGTGA. V was trimmed by 5 bases and J by 0 bases, leaving 6 bases between them.

This sequence joins TRBV27 and TRBJ1-1; D gene unclear. The CDR3 runs to 14 residues. Trimming removed 5 bases at V and 4 bases at J, with 14 bases between. CDR1 is MNHEY and CDR2 is SMNVEV in the germline V gene (reference sequence). Here the CDR3 reads CASSPGHRGTEAFF. CDR3 DNA: TGTGCCAGCAGTCCTGGGCACCGGGGCACTGAAGCTTTCTTT.

This chain joins TRBV27 and TRBJ1-5, with 11 bases identical to TRBD1. With V trimmed by 2 bases and J by 3 bases, 0 bases remained unmatched. CDR1 and CDR2 (germline): MNHEY, SMNVEV (reference sequence). The length of the CDR3 is 15 residues. The CDR3 spells CASSLGQGANQPQHF. The CDR3, as DNA: TGTGCCAGCAGTTTAGGACAGGGGGCCAATCAGCCCCAGCATTTT.

This clone was detected once. V is TRBV10-3 and J is TRBJ2-3; TRBD2 might be the D (6 bases). The V end lost 10 bases, the J end lost 2 bases, and 19 bases lay between the germline ends. Germline loops: CDR1 ENHRY, CDR2 SYGVKD. The CDR3 runs to 15 residues. In DNA form, the CDR3 reads TGTGCCACCCTAGAGGGTAGCGGATTCACAGATACGCAGTATTTT. Protein: CATLEGSGFTDTQYF.

This clone was counted once. The V gene is TRBV6-6, the J gene TRBJ2-1; D may be TRBD2 (5 bases). CDR1 and CDR2 from the germline V gene are MNHNY and SVGAGI (reference sequence). This CDR3 has 11 amino acids. V gave up 6 bases and J gave up 10 bases, with 10 bases separating them. CDR3 region: CASRKDSEQFF. CDR3 nucleotide sequence: TGTGCCAGCAGGAAGGACTCCGAGCAGTTCTTC.

The chain has TRBV6-5 and TRBJ1-6; 7 nucleotides agree with TRBD1. Germline values: CDR1 MNHEY, CDR2 SVGAGI. Trimming removed 6 bases from V and 6 bases from J; junction bases left unmatched: 5. The CDR3 covers 14 residues. The CDR3 bases are TGTGCCAGCAGGATAGGGACAGTTAATTCACCCCTCCACTTT. Protein product: CASRIGTVNSPLHF.

A remark on this clone: A read error may account for a junction end that differs from germline. The chain employs TRBV20-1 and TRBJ2-3; possibly TRBD2 for D (6 bases). CDR3 length: 10 residues. In germline, CDR1 is DFQATT, CDR2 SNEGSKA (reference sequence). The CDR3 DNA follows: TGCAGTGTGGAGGGTCGCGACCGCTACTTT. Protein: CSVEGRDRYF.

V gene TRBV6-5 combines with J gene TRBJ2-3, with D uncertain. The CDR3 consists of 15 residues. Trimming pared 5 bases from V and 2 bases from J, leaving 14 bases between. CDR1 is MNHEY and CDR2 is SVGAGI in the germline V gene. The CDR3 DNA is TGTGCCAGCAGTCAGTTCCGTACGAACACAGATACGCAGTATTTT. Translated: CASSQFRTNTDTQYF.

The chain recombines TRBV19 with TRBJ1-1; D gene uncertain. Germline lookup yields CDR1 LNHDA and CDR2 SQIVND (reference sequence). Trimming left V 7 bases short and J 0 bases short, with 12 bases between. This CDR3 has 14 residues. CDR3 amino acids: CASTPYLLNTEAFF. The DNA of the CDR3 is TGTGCCAGTACCCCATATCTTTTGAACACTGAAGCTTTCTTT. The full variable domain, its missing parts supplied by reference TRBV19 and TRBJ1-1, is DGGITQSPKYLFRKEGQNVTLSCEQNLNHDAMYWYRQDPGQGLRLIYYSQIVNDFQKGDIAEGYSVSREKKESFPLTVTSAQKNPTAFYLCASTPYLLNTEAFFGQGTRLTVV.